The following is a TCR beta chain sequence with its context. What it binds is unknown. The data derive from a study of shared clonotypes between healthy human individuals. Per germline, CDR1 MNHNS and CDR2 SASEGT. V lost 2 bases and J 3 bases, leaving 9 bases between the germline ends. This CDR3 spans 14 amino acids. The authors distributed each subset's genomic DNA evenly over several immunoSEQ plates. The assay was immunoSEQ multiplex PCR, and TCRdb's table has in-frame clones only and misses some. The data contain roughly 400,000 clones, about 96% of them singletons. General study results and limits: Generation of non-shared clonotypes was less probable than generation of clonotypes shared by all four donors. Sampling was confined to blood; repertoires within tissues likely differ.

The source of this sequence is a young man in good health. The material sequenced was memory CD8+ T cells sorted from blood. Stated subset: CD45RO+ cells pooled with CCR7-negative TemRA cells. This chain links TRBV6-1 with TRBJ2-3, with a weak D call TRBD2 (5 bases). The CDR3 spells CASSERGTTDTQYF. The CDR3 coding sequence is TGTGCCAGCAGTGAACGGGGAACAACAGATACGCAGTATTTT.